This T cell receptor beta chain was documented in a study of PD-L1 blockade in urothelial cancer. Study-level background: In the patient group, about 85% of the roughly 29 were males with bladder-origin urothelial cancer. In terms of prior chemotherapy, patients had received 0 to 3 regimens.

Each PCR received spiked synthetic TCR analog templates. The repertoire was sequenced with immunoSEQ multiplex PCR; TCRdb's copy has only in-frame clones and lacks some. The sample lists about 84,000 clones; over 80% were seen once. Germline V lookup: CDR1 MRHNA, CDR2 SNTAGT. V lost 0 bases to trimming and J lost 8 bases, with 10 bases between them. The CDR3 runs 13 residues. This receptor was taken from a man aged 65 to 79 with urothelial cancer. Source: PBMCs, taken around atezolizumab (anti-PD-L1) treatment. The V and J genes are TRBV6-4 and TRBJ1-2, with TRBD1 as a possible D gene (6 bases). CDR3 amino acids: CASSDSGHRGYTF. The CDR3, as DNA: TGTGCCAGCAGTGACTCGGGACACCGCGGCTACACCTTC.